The 17 T cell receptor beta chains presented below share a single source sample, sequenced in a study of CD8+ T cells in alopecia areata. cDNA serving as the sequencing template came from extracted, reverse transcribed RNA. The protocol was immunoSEQ multiplex PCR, while the TCRdb copy is restricted to in-frame clones and leaves out a portion. The sample comprises 200,000 to 250,000 clones, around 62% of which are singletons, and over 0.4% rests with the top ten. The sample was CD4+ T cells sorted from blood, taken at week 0. The origin of the receptors is a human donor with alopecia areata.

The chain joins TRBV14 to TRBJ1-1; D remains ambiguous. CDR1 is SGHDN and CDR2 is FVKESK in the germline V gene. The CDR3 is made up of 11 amino acids. V was shortened by 3 bases and J by 8 bases, with 7 bases between the two germline ends. DNA of the CDR3: TGTGCCAGCAGCCATGCGAGGGAAGCTTTCTTT. Residues: CASSHAREAFF.

CDR3 amino acids: CAIEGAPGYGYTF. The CDR3 DNA is TGTGCCATAGAGGGGGCGCCGGGCTATGGCTACACCTTC. The chain has TRBV10-3 and TRBJ1-2, with 7 bases fitting TRBD1. In germline, CDR1 is ENHRY, CDR2 SYGVKD. V lost 9 bases, J lost 4 bases, and 8 bases stayed unmatched. This CDR3 contains 13 residues.

This chain links TRBV29-1 with TRBJ1-4, with TRBD1 as a possible D gene (5 bases). Germline values: CDR1 SQVTM, CDR2 ANQGSEA. CDR3 size: 13 residues. V lost 2 bases, J lost 8 bases, and 12 bases lay in between. CDR3 sequence (DNA): TGCAGCGTTGAATTGTGGGGCCGGGAAAAACTGTTTTTT. It translates to CSVELWGREKLFF.

In its sample, this clone was seen a few times. The V and J genes are TRBV9 and TRBJ2-3; a weak D match, TRBD2 (6 bases). CDR3 length equals 14 residues. Trimming pared 2 bases from V and 2 bases from J, leaving 9 bases between. Germline V CDR1 and CDR2: SGDLS, YYNGEE. Written as DNA, the CDR3 is TGTGCCAGCAGCGTGACGGGACTCACAGATACGCAGTATTTT. Amino acids: CASSVTGLTDTQYF.

This chain links TRBV6-5 with TRBJ2-1; the match to TRBD2 covers 8 bases. CDR3 length equals 13 residues. Trimming at V came to 6 bases and at J to 4 bases, leaving 2 bases not matched to a gene. Germline lookup yields CDR1 MNHEY and CDR2 SVGAGI. DNA of the CDR3: TGTGCCAGCAGGCGGGGGGAGTACAATGAGCAGTTCTTC. This gives the protein CASRRGEYNEQFF.

V is TRBV25-1 and J is TRBJ1-2; D gene ambiguous. V lost 1 base and J lost 8, with 8 bases in between. The germline CDR1 and CDR2 sequences are MGHDK and SYGVNS. This CDR3 has 12 residues. CDR3 DNA: TGTGCCAGCAGTGAATCGGGGAACGGCTACACCTTC. It specifies CASSESGNGYTF.

The chain combines TRBV15 with TRBJ1-1, with D unresolved. V was cut by 3 bases and J by 1 base, with 9 bases left in between. Germline CDR1 and CDR2: LNHNV and YYDKDF (reference sequence). This CDR3 region has 14 residues. The CDR3 coding sequence is TGTGCCACCAGCAGTATTCTCACGAACACTGAAGCTTTCTTT. Translation: CATSSILTNTEAFF.

The table lists this clone with a few counts. V is TRBV7-2 and J is TRBJ2-2, with 9 bases identical to TRBD1. The CDR3 loop spans 14 amino acids. Germline V lookup: CDR1 SGHTA, CDR2 FQGNSA. The V and J ends lost 5 bases and 10 bases, in that order; junction bases with no gene match: 8. The CDR3 loop reads CASSGDRVLEELFF. CDR3 bases: TGTGCCAGCAGCGGGGACAGGGTTCTGGAGGAGCTGTTTTTT.

This chain joins TRBV6-4 and TRBJ2-1; D may be TRBD1 or TRBD2 (6 bases each). This CDR3 has 15 residues. CDR1 and CDR2 (germline): MRHNA, SNTAGT. The V end was cut by 0 bases, the J end by 7 bases, with 13 bases between. The CDR3 nucleotides are TGTGCCAGCAGTGACTCGTTTAGGGGGAGGAATGAGCAGTTCTTC. Translation: CASSDSFRGRNEQFF.

A few counts support this clone. The V call is TRBV29-1, the J call TRBJ2-3; the match to TRBD2 covers 7 bases. The ends lost 3 bases at V and 2 bases at J; junction bases unmatched: 5. CDR1 is SQVTM and CDR2 is ANQGSEA in the germline V gene. This CDR3 contains 14 residues. For the CDR3, the DNA is TGCAGCGTTGAGGTAGCGGGCATCACAGATACGCAGTATTTT. This codes for CSVEVAGITDTQYF.

Note on this clone: At one end the junction does not follow the germline gene, possibly because of a read error. The chain joins TRBV5-5 to TRBJ1-6; 10 bases match TRBD1. The CDR3 is 16 residues long. Germline V lookup: CDR1 SGHKS, CDR2 YYEKEE (reference sequence). CDR3 amino acids: CASSQTGGSHNSPLHF. CDR3 coding DNA: TGTGCCAGCAGCCAGACAGGGGGCTCCCATAATTCACCCCTCCACTTT.

The rearrangement links TRBV5-1 to TRBJ2-5; maybe TRBD2 (6 bases). V dropped 6 bases and J dropped 5 bases, with 17 bases sitting between them. CDR3 size: 14 residues. Germline V gene data show CDR1 as SGHRS and CDR2 as YFSETQ. The CDR3 nucleotides read TGCGCCAGCAATAGCGGAGCTAGCCACGAGACCCAGTACTTC. It yields the protein CASNSGASHETQYF.

The chain joins TRBV15 to TRBJ2-1, with TRBD2 matching 10 bases. Germline V gene lookup returns CDR1 LNHNV and CDR2 YYDKDF (reference sequence). The length of the CDR3 is 17 residues. Trimming cost V 6 bases and J 10 bases; bases outside gene matches: 18. The DNA for the CDR3 is TGTGCCACCAGTTCCCTAGGGGTTAGCGGGAGGTTCTGGGAGCAGTTCTTC. It specifies CATSSLGVSGRFWEQFF.

The V call is TRBV27, the J call TRBJ1-6, with D unclear. The V gene's germline CDR1 is MNHEY and CDR2 SMNVEV (reference sequence). This CDR3 has 14 residues. Trimming left V 3 bases short and J 6 bases short, with 9 bases between. CDR3 nucleotides: TGTGCCAGCAGTTTGAGGAGGAGTAATTCACCCCTCCACTTT. Translation: CASSLRRSNSPLHF.

The gene calls are TRBV5-1 and TRBJ2-3; 10 bases are a match to TRBD1. Losses at the gene ends were 4 bases for V and 0 bases for J; bases not matched to a gene: 5. CDR3 length: 16 residues. The germline CDR1 and CDR2 sequences are SGHRS and YFSETQ. In DNA, the CDR3 is TGCGCCAGCAGCAGAGGGACAGGGGCCAGCACAGATACGCAGTATTTT. Its protein product is CASSRGTGASTDTQYF.

This chain links TRBV6-5 with TRBJ1-2; D is ambiguous. Trimming removed 0 bases at V and 7 bases at J, with 9 bases between. The CDR3 contains 13 residues. Per germline, CDR1 MNHEY and CDR2 SVGAGI. CDR3 in DNA: TGTGCCAGCAGTTACTCGAGAGGGCTTGGCTACACCTTC. Amino acid sequence: CASSYSRGLGYTF.

The chain joins TRBV7-8 to TRBJ2-3; the match to TRBD1 covers 11 bases. Germline lookup yields CDR1 SGHVS and CDR2 FQNEAQ. J lost 0 bases, V lost 6 bases, and 5 bases had no gene match. The CDR3 covers 16 residues. The CDR3 loop is CASSSDRGRSTDTQYF. The CDR3 DNA is TGTGCCAGCAGTTCGGACAGGGGGCGCAGCACAGATACGCAGTATTTT.